This T cell receptor beta chain was sequenced in a study of T cells in Graves' hyperthyroidism and ophthalmopathy. The CDR3 regions of TCR beta were amplified from RNA transcripts. Initially, a first-round RT-PCR of the TCR CDR3 employed the HTBI primer set. TCRdb redid the calling of the multiplex PCR reads with MiXCR, one entry per CDR3 protein. The sample has about 400,000 distinct CDR3 sequences, 14% to 15% seen once. The V end lost 0 bases, the J end lost 8 bases, and 13 bases lay between the germline ends. The CDR3 covers 14 residues. Germline lookup yields CDR1 LGHDT and CDR2 YNNKEL (reference sequence). This clonotype was detected a few times.

The material sequenced was blood. The sequence derives from a young man with Graves' ophthalmopathy. The V call is TRBV3-1, the J call TRBJ1-2; D gene uncertain. In DNA, the CDR3 is TGTGCCAGCAGCCAAGATTTCGGTACAGTCGGCTACACCTTC. Protein product: CASSQDFGTVGYTF.